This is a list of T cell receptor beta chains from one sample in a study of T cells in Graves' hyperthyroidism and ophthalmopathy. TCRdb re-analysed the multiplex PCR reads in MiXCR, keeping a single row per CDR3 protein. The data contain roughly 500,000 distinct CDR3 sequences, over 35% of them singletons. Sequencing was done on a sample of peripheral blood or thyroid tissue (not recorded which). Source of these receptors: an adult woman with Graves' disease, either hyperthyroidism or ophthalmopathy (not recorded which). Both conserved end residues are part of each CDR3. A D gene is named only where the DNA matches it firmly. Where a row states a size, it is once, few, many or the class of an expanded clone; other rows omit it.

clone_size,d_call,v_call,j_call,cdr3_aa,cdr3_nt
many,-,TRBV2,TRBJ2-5,CASRRQEETQYF,TGTGCCAGCAGAAGACAAGAAGAGACCCAGTACTTC
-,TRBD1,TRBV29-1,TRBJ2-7,CSAKTGVTYEQYF,TGCAGCGCTAAGACAGGGGTGACCTACGAGCAGTACTTC
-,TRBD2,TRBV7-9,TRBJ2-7,CASSQVSGSSGRVEQYF,TGCGCCAGCAGCCAAGTTTCTGGGTCTAGCGGGAGGGTCGAGCAGTACTTC
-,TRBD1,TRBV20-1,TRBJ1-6,CSARTGVNTPLHF,TGCAGTGCTAGAACAGGGGTGAATACGCCCCTCCACTTT
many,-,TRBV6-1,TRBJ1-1,CASSNLGVENTEAFF,TGTGCCAGCAGTAACCTCGGGGTTGAGAACACTGAAGCTTTCTTT
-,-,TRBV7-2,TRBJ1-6,CASSSSTRGGYNSPLHF,TGTGCCAGCAGCTCCTCGACCCGAGGGGGCTATAATTCACCCCTCCACTTT
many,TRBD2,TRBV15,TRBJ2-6,CATSRDGGTSSSGANVLTF,TGTGCCACCAGCAGAGATGGTGGGACTAGCTCTTCTGGGGCCAACGTCCTGACTTTC
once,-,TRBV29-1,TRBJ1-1,CSVEGGTLNTEAFF,TGCAGCGTTGAAGGGGGGACCTTGAACACTGAAGCTTTCTTT
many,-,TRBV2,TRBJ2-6,CASSRPRANVLTF,TGTGCCAGCAGCAGGCCGAGGGCCAACGTCCTGACTTTC
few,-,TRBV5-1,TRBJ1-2,CASGPRGYGYTF,TGCGCCAGCGGTCCCAGGGGCTATGGCTACACCTTC
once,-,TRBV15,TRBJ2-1,CATSREWYRVDEQFF,TGTGCCACCAGCAGAGAGTGGTACAGGGTGGATGAGCAGTTCTTC
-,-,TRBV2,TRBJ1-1,CATVGPNTEAFF,TGTGCCACCGTCGGACCTAACACTGAAGCTTTCTTT
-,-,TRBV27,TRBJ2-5,CASSLSQGTQETQYF,TGTGCCAGCAGTTTATCTCAGGGAACCCAAGAGACCCAGTACTTC
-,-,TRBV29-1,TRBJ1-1,CSSRQITEAFF,TGCAGCTCTCGACAGATCACTGAAGCTTTCTTT
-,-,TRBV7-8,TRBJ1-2,CASRLRTGTLGYGYTF,TGTGCCAGCAGGCTGCGAACCGGGACATTGGGCTATGGCTACACCTTC
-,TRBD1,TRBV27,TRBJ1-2,CASSRTGIFGYTF,TGTGCCAGCAGCAGGACAGGGATATTTGGCTACACCTTC
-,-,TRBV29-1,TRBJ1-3,CSVRDTIYF,TGCAGCGTCCGGGACACCATATATTTT
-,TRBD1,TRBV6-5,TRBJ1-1,CTSSYLAGGIGEAFF,TGTACCAGCAGTTACCTCGCAGGGGGCATCGGTGAAGCTTTCTTT
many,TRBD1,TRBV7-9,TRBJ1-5,CASSFEGQGNQPQHF,TGTGCCAGCAGCTTTGAAGGACAGGGGAATCAGCCCCAGCATTTT
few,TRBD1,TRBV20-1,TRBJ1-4,CSGEGQKKLFF,TGCAGTGGCGAGGGACAGAAAAAACTGTTTTTT
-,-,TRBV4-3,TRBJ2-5,CASSQRPPGLKEETQYF,TGCGCCAGCAGCCAAAGACCTCCGGGACTTAAAGAAGAGACCCAGTACTTC
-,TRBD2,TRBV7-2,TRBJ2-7,CASSRSGRRYEQYF,TGTGCCAGCAGCCGAAGCGGGAGAAGATACGAGCAGTACTTC
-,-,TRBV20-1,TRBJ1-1,CSASEGGFF,TGCAGTGCTAGCGAGGGAGGTTTCTTT
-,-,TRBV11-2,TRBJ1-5,CASSLDHGLGDQPQHF,TGTGCCAGCAGCTTAGATCACGGGCTAGGCGATCAGCCCCAGCATTTT
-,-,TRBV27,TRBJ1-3,CASSLSRLGNTIYF,TGTGCCAGCAGTTTAAGCAGGCTAGGAAACACCATATATTTT
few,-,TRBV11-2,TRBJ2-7,CASSLDAHPDWTEQYF,TGTGCCAGCAGCTTAGATGCCCATCCGGACTGGACCGAGCAGTACTTC
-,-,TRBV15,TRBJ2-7,CATSSGTPGYEQYF,TGTGCCACCAGCAGTGGGACCCCCGGTTACGAGCAGTACTTC
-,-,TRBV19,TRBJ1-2,CASSIGGPLNYGYTF,TGTGCCAGTAGTATCGGCGGGCCCCTAAACTATGGCTACACCTTC